This passage covers 7 T cell receptor beta chains from one sample sequenced in a study of technical replicates of blood from several donors (dated by TCRdb to about 2017). Libraries were prepared through the immunoSEQ multiplex PCR assay. The immuneACCESS repertoire file appears here via TCRdb, limited to in-frame rearrangements. These files lack a portion of the clones; in checked studies, under half of the deficit traces to unresolved V genes, and the cause of the others is not known. This sample has 64,000 or so clones in its table, and approximately 86% of those were observed once. The biggest ten clones account for 5.1% of the sample. The sequencing input was PBMCs. Receptors originate from a human donor in good health. Some clones in this sample may be carry-over from other donors' samples.

J is TRBJ1-6 and V is TRBV19; 10 positions match TRBD1. The germline gives CDR1 LNHDA, CDR2 SQIVND (reference sequence). This CDR3 has 16 residues. Trimming took 6 bases from V and 9 from J; bases not matched to a gene: 11. CDR3 sequence: CASSITLRDRGSPLHF. CDR3 coding DNA: TGTGCCAGTAGCATTACCCTTCGGGACAGGGGTTCACCCCTCCACTTT.

This chain joins TRBV30 and TRBJ2-1; D gene unclear. The CDR3 is 13 residues long. Germline CDR1 is GTSNPN and CDR2 is SVGIG (reference sequence). V was shortened by 0 bases and J by 8 bases, with 11 bases between the two germline ends. The CDR3 region has the DNA TGTGCCTGGAGTGTATCGACTCCCGATGAGCAGTTCTTC. This gives the protein CAWSVSTPDEQFF.

V gene TRBV15 combines with J gene TRBJ2-1; 7 positions agree with TRBD2. This CDR3 is 17 amino acids long. Germline-derived CDR1 and CDR2 are LNHNV and YYDKDF (reference sequence). J gave up 8 bases and V 3 bases, and 16 bases lay outside the gene matches. The CDR3 loop is CATSSRPSGLLGDEQFF. The DNA for the CDR3 is TGTGCCACCAGCAGCAGACCTAGCGGCCTTTTGGGTGATGAGCAGTTCTTC.

This clone was seen just once. The chain couples TRBV4-2 to TRBJ2-7, with 8 positions matching TRBD1. With V trimmed by 4 bases and J by 4 bases, 9 bases remained unmatched. The CDR3 is 15 residues long. Looked up from germline, CDR1 is LGHNA and CDR2 is YNFKEQ. This CDR3 is CASSPHPDRAYEQYF. The CDR3 coding sequence is TGTGCCAGCAGCCCACATCCGGACAGGGCTTACGAGCAGTACTTC.

The chain uses TRBV6-1 and TRBJ1-1, with 11 bases that match TRBD1. This CDR3 is built from 12 residues. Losses at the gene ends were 6 bases for V and 11 bases for J; bases not matched to a gene: 5. Per the germline V gene, CDR1 is MNHNS and CDR2 is SASEGT. The CDR3: CASSGQGAAAFF. As DNA, the CDR3 is TGTGCCAGCAGCGGACAGGGGGCGGCTGCTTTCTTT.

The chain employs TRBV7-3 and TRBJ2-2, with 11 bases matching TRBD1. The CDR3 extends over 17 amino acids. Germline loops: CDR1 SGHTA, CDR2 FQGTGA. The junction had 8 bases not matched to a gene; V was cut back by 1 base and J by 7 bases. The CDR3 region has the DNA TGTGCCAGCAGCTTAATCCCGGACAGGGGGCGGAGCGGGGAGCTGTTTTTT. Amino acids: CASSLIPDRGRSGELFF. Variable domain in full (rest from reference TRBV7-3 and TRBJ2-2): GAGVSQTPSNKVTEKGKYVELRCDPISGHTALYWYRQSLGQGPEFLIYFQGTGAADDSGLPNDRFFAVRPEGSVSTLKIQRTERGDSAVYLCASSLIPDRGRSGELFFGEGSRLTVL.

The chain carries TRBV4-3 and TRBJ2-1; 11 bases match TRBD2. The CDR3 runs to 14 residues. V shed 4 bases and J 7 bases; nucleotides not matched to a gene: 3. Germline V gives CDR1 LGHNA, CDR2 YSLEER. CDR3 protein: CASSLRLAGNEQFF. The CDR3 nucleotides read TGCGCCAGCAGCCTCAGACTAGCGGGAAATGAGCAGTTCTTC.